This T cell receptor beta chain was captured by sequencing in a study of blood T cell repertoires in COVID-19. Whole-study context: PBMCs, B-cell-depleted T cells, or T cells provided the cDNA or gDNA that made up the material.

This CDR3 region has 17 residues. The trim removed 0 bases at V and 2 bases at J, leaving 5 bases unmatched. From germline, CDR1 is LNHNV and CDR2 YYDKDF (reference sequence). Profiled with immunoSEQ multiplex PCR; TCRdb holds only in-frame clones, not every one. The sample includes almost 300,000 clones, approximately 89% of them seen just once. The chain couples TRBV15 to TRBJ2-5, with 11 bases fitting TRBD2. Specimen: peripheral blood. The receptor's source is a woman aged 25 to 39 with COVID-19, enrolled during active disease. The CDR3 DNA follows: TGTGCCACCAGCAGAGAAAGGGGACTAGCGGTGCAAGAGACCCAGTACTTC. This gives the protein CATSRERGLAVQETQYF. The full variable domain, rest sourced from reference TRBV15 and TRBJ2-5, is DAMVIQNPRYQVTQFGKPVTLSCSQTLNHNVMYWYQQKSSQAPKLLFHYYDKDFNNEADTPDNFQSRRPNTSFCFLDIRSPGLGDTAMYLCATSRERGLAVQETQYFGPGTRLLVL.